Listed here are 5 T cell receptor beta chains from one sample, sequenced in a study of T-cell memory formation after mild COVID-19 (dated by TCRdb to about 2021). The library was made by 5' RACE. The sample was run on an Illumina NovaSeq 6000. TCRdb applied fastp at Q25 and MiXCR to the public reads, then kept only in-frame beta chains. Under each unique CDR3 protein, matching rows form one entry showing the most common genes and DNA. Within this sample are just over 400,000 distinct CDR3 sequences, with less than 25% of them counted one time only. Of the sample, around 13% falls within the top ten clones. Material: PBMCs or a T cell subset sorted from them (not recorded which). The receptor set was obtained from an adult woman who had mild COVID-19 (a few samples of this study predate the infection). The sample titles of this study are shuffled in the database, so cell type and time point are left out; the donor was told from shared clones.

This chain links TRBV20-1 with TRBJ2-7; the D gene could be TRBD1 or TRBD2 (6 bases each). The germline CDR1 and CDR2 sequences are DFQATT and SNEGSKA (reference sequence). The CDR3 has 14 residues. Trimming shortened V by 6 bases and J by 5 bases, and 20 bases separated the two germline ends. DNA for the CDR3: TGCAGTGCGCCCGGTTGGGGGGCGTTCGACGAGCAGTACTTC. As protein: CSAPGWGAFDEQYF.

This clonotype was seen a handful of times. The chain combines TRBV12-3 or TRBV12-4 with TRBJ1-1; D uncertain. The length of the CDR3 is 12 residues. Trimming left V 6 bases short and J 4 bases short, with 9 bases between. The CDR3 nucleotides are TGTGCCAGCAGAGACGGATTCACTGAAGCTTTCTTT. The encoded protein is CASRDGFTEAFF.

The chain is built from TRBV3-1 and TRBJ1-4; tentatively, D is TRBD1 (6 bases). This CDR3 comprises 15 residues. V shed 7 bases and J shed 0 bases, with 12 bases lying between them. CDR1 is LGHDT, CDR2 YNNKEL, per germline (reference sequence). In nucleotides, the CDR3 is TGTGCCAGCACGGGAGGGGGGACAACTAATGAAAAACTGTTTTTT. Its translation: CASTGGGTTNEKLFF.

The V and J genes are TRBV29-1 and TRBJ1-2; 9 nucleotides agree with TRBD1. The CDR3 runs 18 residues. The V segment lost 6 bases and the J segment 4 bases; nucleotides outside the gene matches: 21. The germline gives CDR1 SQVTM, CDR2 ANQGSEA. For the CDR3, the DNA is TGCAGCGTGGGTTCAACCCGGACAGGGGCCGTATCACCCTATGGCTACACCTTC. As protein: CSVGSTRTGAVSPYGYTF.

CDR3 residues: CASSPGGTVDSPLHF. CDR3 in DNA: TGTGCCAGCAGCCCGGGTGGGACAGTGGATTCACCCCTCCACTTT. The chain combines TRBV7-8 with TRBJ1-6; TRBD1 agrees at 7 bases. Germline V lookup: CDR1 SGHVS, CDR2 FQNEAQ. The junction had 9 bases not matched to a gene; V was cut back by 5 bases and J by 8 bases. The CDR3 spans 15 residues.